One TCR beta chain is described in this entry. Its specificity is not known. The record originates from a study of cytomegalovirus exposure and HLA in healthy donors. Trimming took 0 bases from V and 13 from J; bases not matched to a gene: 9. This CDR3 is 14 amino acids long. Germline assignment: CDR1 LGHNA and CDR2 YSLEER. Study-wide results and limits: A later analysis reported that several of the most significant clusters appeared to be linked to common viral pathogens, among them Epstein-Barr virus. When a later analysis compared HLA-associated TCR beta chains with equally common others, the HLA-associated chains turned out to be more clonally expanded and to have lower generation probabilities.

PCR involved 60 Vbeta and 13 Jbeta primers. The protocol was immunoSEQ multiplex PCR, while the TCRdb copy is restricted to in-frame clones and leaves out a portion. This repertoire includes around 70,000 clones. This TCR was recovered from a man aged 35 to 55 in good health and CMV-seronegative. Sequencing was done on a sample of PBMCs. The chain has TRBV4-3 and TRBJ2-1; 7 nucleotides agree with TRBD2. The CDR3 protein is CASSQDLAGTNQFF. The CDR3 region has the DNA TGCGCCAGCAGCCAAGATCTAGCCGGGACTAACCAGTTCTTC.